This T cell receptor beta chain comes out of a study of CD8 T cells in ankylosing spondylitis. This clonotype appeared many times. Its specificity is not known. TCRdb independently ran MiXCR on the 5' RACE reads; one entry per CDR3 protein. The table has 150,000 to 200,000 distinct CDR3 sequences, roughly 10% seen once. Study outcomes and limitations: In peripheral blood, disease-linked CD8+ clones occurred at relatively low frequencies. In the blood and synovial fluid of reactive arthritis, some motif variants had been previously reported. Matched ankylosing spondylitis synovial fluid reportedly showed significant enrichment of disease-linked clones.

The CDR3 is made up of 18 amino acids. J gave up 7 bases and V 1 base, and 13 bases lay outside the gene matches. Germline-derived CDR1 and CDR2 are LGHNA and YNFKEQ. This clonotype originated in a female donor with ankylosing spondylitis or in good health (not recorded which). The specimen was blood, either unsorted or a sorted T cell fraction (not recorded which). The chain links TRBV4-2 to TRBJ1-6, with 7 bases lining up with TRBD1. Here the CDR3 reads CASSQGRSGGRGNSPLHF. The CDR3 DNA follows: TGTGCCAGCAGCCAAGGGCGGTCGGGCGGCAGGGGGAATTCACCCCTCCACTTT.